This paragraph covers one T cell receptor (beta chain) sequence. No antigen is known for it. The data were taken from a study of regulatory T cells in long-lasting Graves disease. This CDR3 spans 14 amino acids. Trimming removed 1 base from V and 5 bases from J; junction bases left unmatched: 6. CDR1 is SGHNT and CDR2 is YYREEE in the germline V gene (reference sequence). Study results and caveats: TRBV28, TRBJ1-2 and TRBJ2-5 emerged as the favored segments in persistent disease. For persistent Graves' patients, TCR diversity was lower than for newly diagnosed ones. Those with persistent disease had in common more public clonotypes (roughly 3,000) than new patients (about 970).

In building TCR beta libraries, iRepertoire HTBI primers were used together with Arm-PCR of CDR3 regions. TCRdb used MiXCR to reprocess the multiplex PCR reads, holding one entry per CDR3 protein. The table lists hundreds of thousands of distinct CDR3 sequences, roughly 20% of them singletons. Time point meaning: persistent/refractory GD, antithyroid drugs over 5 years with positive TRAb. Isolated PBMC RNA provided the starting material for the TCR library. The authors drew patients from an endocrinology department in Xi'an, China. The source material was peripheral blood mononuclear cells (PBMCs), sampled when the disease was refractory, from a patient treated with antithyroid drugs. The source is a female donor with Graves disease. This chain joins TRBV5-4 and TRBJ2-7, with TRBD1 identical over 7 bases. Here the CDR3 DNA reads TGTGCCAGCAGCTTGCCGGGACAGCTCCACGAGCAGTACTTC. As protein: CASSLPGQLHEQYF.